The 28 T cell receptor beta chains in this list originate from one sample, sequenced in a study of blood T cell repertoires in COVID-19. The repertoire was sequenced with immunoSEQ multiplex PCR; TCRdb's copy has only in-frame clones and lacks some. The data contain more than 200,000 clones, around nine tenths of them singletons. The sequenced sample consisted of peripheral blood. Source of these receptors: a man younger than 35 with active or convalescent COVID-19.

The chain carries TRBV9 and TRBJ2-6; 11 nucleotides align to TRBD2. The CDR3 covers 18 residues. V lost 4 bases, J lost 0 bases, and 6 bases stayed unmatched. The germline V gene has CDR1 SGDLS and CDR2 YYNGEE. The DNA for the CDR3 is TGTGCCAGCAGCCCCGCTAGCGGGAGGAGCTCTGGGGCCAACGTCCTGACTTTC. It codes for CASSPASGRSSGANVLTF. The full variable domain, rest sourced from reference TRBV9 and TRBJ2-6, is DSGVTQTPKHLITATGQRVTLRCSPRSGDLSVYWYQQSLDQGLQFLIQYYNGEERAKGNILERFSAQQFPDLHSELNLSSLELGDSALYFCASSPASGRSSGANVLTFGAGSRLTVL.

The chain recombines TRBV14 with TRBJ2-3; D is possibly TRBD1 (6 bases). Per germline, CDR1 SGHDN and CDR2 FVKESK. The CDR3 loop spans 13 amino acids. V was trimmed by 5 bases and J by 3 bases, leaving 9 bases between them. The CDR3 protein is CASSSTGTDTQYF. CDR3 coding DNA: TGTGCCAGCAGCTCTACAGGGACAGATACGCAGTATTTT.

The CDR3 sequence is CASSHKTANYGYTF. The CDR3 DNA reads as TGTGCCAGCAGCCATAAGACAGCTAACTATGGCTACACCTTC. The V gene is TRBV3-1 (or the pseudogene TRBV3-2), the J gene TRBJ1-2; a weak D match, TRBD1 (5 bases). Germline CDR1 and CDR2: LGHDT and YNNKEL (reference sequence). V gave up 3 bases and J gave up 0 bases, with 8 bases separating them. This CDR3 has 14 residues.

The chain uses TRBV15 and TRBJ1-3, with a tentative D call TRBD1 (6 bases). The CDR3 contains 16 residues. V gave up 2 bases and J gave up 0 bases, with 11 bases separating them. The germline gives CDR1 LNHNV, CDR2 YYDKDF (reference sequence). The CDR3 coding sequence is TGTGCCACCAGCAGAACCAGGGACATCTCTGGAAACACCATATATTTT. Protein product: CATSRTRDISGNTIYF.

The rearrangement joins TRBV6-5 to TRBJ1-2, with D unclear. The germline V and J ends were trimmed by 5 bases and 0 bases, with 7 bases remaining between them. The V gene's germline CDR1 is MNHEY and CDR2 SVGAGI. CDR3 size: 13 residues. The CDR3 region has the DNA TGTGCCAGCAGTCGAGCGCCTAACTATGGCTACACCTTC. It encodes CASSRAPNYGYTF.

The rearrangement joins TRBV4-1 to TRBJ1-2, with unresolved D. V was shortened by 0 bases and J by 2 bases, with 10 bases between the two germline ends. Per the germline V gene, CDR1 is MGHRA and CDR2 is YSYEKL. This CDR3 has 15 residues. CDR3 in amino acids: CASSQDPTVNYGYTF. The CDR3, as DNA: TGCGCCAGCAGCCAAGACCCCACGGTAAACTATGGCTACACCTTC.

This sequence joins TRBV30 and TRBJ1-3; possibly TRBD1 for D (5 bases). Germline CDR1 GTSNPN, CDR2 SVGIG (reference sequence). The CDR3 is made up of 13 amino acids. The V and J ends lost 4 bases and 2 bases respectively, with 9 bases between them. CDR3 DNA sequence: TGTGCCTGGACTTCAGGGCCTGGAAACACCATATATTTT. It specifies CAWTSGPGNTIYF.

The chain joins TRBV28 to TRBJ2-3, with no clear D. CDR1 is MDHEN and CDR2 is SYDVKM in the germline V gene. Trimming shortened V by 8 bases and J by 2 bases, and 5 bases separated the two germline ends. This CDR3 is built from 11 residues. CDR3 in amino acids: CASGLTDTQYF. CDR3 sequence (DNA): TGTGCCAGCGGCCTCACAGATACGCAGTATTTT.

The rearrangement joins TRBV7-2 to TRBJ2-7, with 12 bases aligning to TRBD2. The CDR3 runs 16 residues. J was trimmed by 3 bases and V by 2 bases; bases with no gene match: 5. The V gene's germline CDR1 is SGHTA and CDR2 FQGNSA. This chain's CDR3 is CASSLPGLAGIYEQYF. CDR3 sequence (DNA): TGTGCCAGCAGCTTACCCGGACTAGCGGGAATCTACGAGCAGTACTTC.

Turning to this clone: Other DNA sequences in this sample translate to the same CDR3. In DNA, the CDR3 is TGCAGCGTTGAAGGGGGGAGGGGTACAGATACGCAGTATTTT. Encoded protein: CSVEGGRGTDTQYF. The chain carries TRBV29-1 and TRBJ2-3; TRBD2 matches 7 bases. The CDR3 is 14 residues long. Germline lookup yields CDR1 SQVTM and CDR2 ANQGSEA. V was pared by 1 base and J by 3 bases, with 4 bases of the junction left unmatched.

The table lists this clone with a few counts. CDR3 loop: CASSLGGGRQPQHF. The CDR3 DNA reads TGTGCCAGCAGTTTAGGGGGGGGCAGGCAGCCCCAGCATTTT. V is TRBV28 and J is TRBJ1-5; D is perhaps TRBD1 (6 bases). Looked up from germline, CDR1 is MDHEN and CDR2 is SYDVKM. This CDR3 has 14 amino acids. V lost 2 bases, J lost 7 bases, and 12 bases lay in between.

The chain recombines TRBV6-4 with TRBJ2-1, with 8 bases that match TRBD2. V lost 6 bases, J lost 7 bases, and 14 bases stayed unmatched. The length of the CDR3 is 16 residues. CDR1 is MRHNA, CDR2 SNTAGT, per germline. In DNA, the CDR3 is TGTGCCAGCAGCCCTACCACGGGAGGGGAGGGAAATGAGCAGTTCTTC. It specifies CASSPTTGGEGNEQFF.

The chain is built from TRBV4-1 and TRBJ2-7; 8 bases are a match to TRBD1. This CDR3 spans 14 amino acids. V trimming: 3 bases; J trimming: 2 bases; junction bases outside the gene matches: 3. Germline V gene sequence: CDR1 MGHRA, CDR2 YSYEKL. CDR3 region: CASSQGQVAYEQYF. The DNA for the CDR3 is TGCGCCAGCAGCCAGGGACAGGTGGCCTACGAGCAGTACTTC.

The rearrangement joins TRBV10-3 to TRBJ2-1, with 11 bases aligning to TRBD2. Unmatched junction bases numbered 4, after V lost 7 bases and J lost 2 bases. Germline V gene sequence: CDR1 ENHRY, CDR2 SYGVKD. The CDR3 consists of 15 residues. The CDR3 DNA reads as TGTGCCATCACTGGGACTAGCGGAGCCTACAATGAGCAGTTCTTC. Its translation: CAITGTSGAYNEQFF.

V gene TRBV4-2 combines with J gene TRBJ2-3; 11 bases agree with TRBD2. Germline V gene sequence: CDR1 LGHNA, CDR2 YNFKEQ. The CDR3 loop spans 20 amino acids. The J segment lost 0 bases and the V segment lost 0 bases, leaving 11 bases of the junction unmatched. The CDR3 sequence is CASSQDWGTSGFSSTDTQYF. DNA for the CDR3: TGTGCCAGCAGCCAAGATTGGGGGACTAGCGGTTTCTCTAGCACAGATACGCAGTATTTT.

The chain recombines TRBV7-9 with TRBJ1-5; TRBD1 is a possible D gene (5 bases). The CDR3 is 17 residues long. The germline V gene has CDR1 SEHNR and CDR2 FQNEAQ (reference sequence). Trimming removed 1 base at V and 0 bases at J, with 13 bases between. As DNA, the CDR3 is TGTGCCAGCAGCTTAGGGGACTTCGTTGATAGCAATCAGCCCCAGCATTTT. It yields the protein CASSLGDFVDSNQPQHF.

This clone was observed a handful of times. The chain carries TRBV20-1 and TRBJ1-4, with unresolved D. The CDR3 is 11 residues long. CDR1 is DFQATT and CDR2 is SNEGSKA in the germline V gene (reference sequence). CDR3 region: CGSGVGEKLFF. CDR3 in DNA: TGCGGATCCGGGGTCGGTGAAAAACTGTTTTTT.

In this sample, this clone turned up a few times. J is TRBJ1-1 and V is TRBV10-1; a possible D gene is TRBD1 (6 bases). The V end was cut by 2 bases, the J end by 6 bases, with 13 bases between. Germline loops: CDR1 WNHNN, CDR2 SYGVQD (reference sequence). The CDR3 covers 14 residues. The CDR3 region has the DNA TGCGCCAGCAGTGAGGACAGGAGTCTCCCTGAAGCTTTCTTT. Protein product: CASSEDRSLPEAFF.

The chain recombines TRBV5-6 with TRBJ2-1, with 9 bases aligning to TRBD1. CDR3 size: 13 residues. Germline V gives CDR1 SGHDT, CDR2 YYEEEE. Germline trimming cut 2 bases from V and 16 bases from J; bases unmatched to any gene: 10. CDR3 sequence (DNA): TGTGCCAGCAGCTTACAAACCGGGACAGGGCAATTCTTC. Translating gives CASSLQTGTGQFF.

This clone was seen only once. This chain links TRBV4-2 with TRBJ2-5; 12 bases map to TRBD2. The CDR3 sequence is 18 residues long. Germline trimming cut 0 bases from V and 5 bases from J; bases unmatched to any gene: 10. CDR1 and CDR2 (germline): LGHNA, YNFKEQ. Here the CDR3 reads CASSQEKTGLAGSETQYF. CDR3 DNA sequence: TGTGCCAGCAGCCAAGAAAAAACGGGACTAGCGGGTTCTGAGACCCAGTACTTC.

The chain is built from TRBV9 and TRBJ1-2; 9 bases match TRBD1. Germline values: CDR1 SGDLS, CDR2 YYNGEE. V was clipped by 0 bases and J by 5 bases; unmatched bases: 8. The length of the CDR3 is 16 residues. CDR3 in amino acids: CASSVAGTGFRYGYTF. The DNA of the CDR3 is TGTGCCAGCAGCGTAGCCGGGACAGGGTTTAGATATGGCTACACCTTC.

This clone was detected once. This sequence joins TRBV2 and TRBJ2-1; a weak D match, TRBD2 (5 bases). V dropped 6 bases and J dropped 0 bases, with 9 bases sitting between them. This CDR3 region has 14 residues. Per the germline V gene, CDR1 is SNHLY and CDR2 is FYNNEI. CDR3 sequence (DNA): TGTGCCAGCAGGGAGGACCGCTCCTACAATGAGCAGTTCTTC. Translation: CASREDRSYNEQFF.

The V call is TRBV11-2, the J call TRBJ2-7, with D possibly matching TRBD1 (6 bases). V was shortened by 5 bases and J by 6 bases, with 14 bases between the two germline ends. The CDR3 length is 13 residues. Germline loops: CDR1 SGHAT, CDR2 FQNNGV. The CDR3 sequence is CASSPGLGAEQYF. The CDR3 DNA reads as TGTGCCAGCAGCCCTGGTTTGGGGGCCGAGCAGTACTTC.

The CDR3 DNA follows: TGTGCCTGGAGTCGGGGACAGGGGACCTACGAGCAGTACTTC. This codes for CAWSRGQGTYEQYF. The chain uses TRBV30 and TRBJ2-7; 10 bases line up with TRBD1. Germline assignment: CDR1 GTSNPN and CDR2 SVGIG (reference sequence). CDR3 length equals 14 residues. J was trimmed by 2 bases and V by 2 bases; bases with no gene match: 3.

The genes are TRBV30 and TRBJ1-1; unclear D gene. Germline CDR1 is GTSNPN and CDR2 is SVGIG (reference sequence). V was trimmed by 4 bases and J by 2 bases, leaving 17 bases between them. This CDR3 has 15 residues. The CDR3 is CAWNLKGSPNTEAFF. As DNA, the CDR3 is TGTGCCTGGAACCTAAAAGGGAGCCCAAACACTGAAGCTTTCTTT. Filled out from reference TRBV30 and TRBJ1-1, the complete variable domain reads SQTIHQWPATLVQPVGSPLSLECTVEGTSNPNLYWYRQAAGRGLQLLFYSVGIGQISSEVPQNLSASRPQDRQFILSSKKLLLSDSGFYLCAWNLKGSPNTEAFFGQGTRLTVV.

The rearrangement links TRBV27 to TRBJ1-2, with D unclear. Trimming took 8 bases from V and 1 from J, leaving 11 bases between them. The CDR3 has 13 amino acids. Germline CDR1 reads MNHEY; CDR2 reads SMNVEV (reference sequence). The CDR3, as DNA: TGTGCCAGCGGTTCTAAATTTAACTATGGCTACACCTTC. Protein product: CASGSKFNYGYTF.

The chain uses TRBV5-1 and TRBJ1-2; TRBD1 agrees at 7 bases. Trimming cost V 0 bases and J 6 bases; bases outside gene matches: 8. The CDR3 contains 15 residues. The germline CDR1 and CDR2 sequences are SGHRS and YFSETQ. Here the CDR3 DNA reads TGCGCCAGCAGCTTGGGAGACGGGACAGCAAATGGCTACACCTTC. Translated: CASSLGDGTANGYTF.

The chain carries TRBV5-4 and TRBJ2-3; 9 bases map to TRBD1. This CDR3 comprises 15 residues. V shed 4 bases, J shed 4 bases, and the junction held 7 bases outside the gene matches. Germline V gives CDR1 SGHNT, CDR2 YYREEE (reference sequence). The CDR3 DNA reads as TGTGCCAGCAGCCATGACAGGGGGAAGGCAGATACGCAGTATTTT. Amino acids: CASSHDRGKADTQYF.